This T cell receptor (beta chain) emerged from a study of T cells in Graves' hyperthyroidism and ophthalmopathy. The source material, RNA transcripts, was used to amplify TCR beta CDR3 regions. First-round RT-PCR with HTBI primers amplified the TCR CDR3 region. TCRdb fed the multiplex PCR reads into MiXCR, producing one record per CDR3 protein. Of roughly 290,000 distinct CDR3 sequences in the sample, about 13% were seen once. As concerns this clonotype: A far larger clone lies a single base away; this is likely a read error.

This clonotype was sampled from a woman between 40 and 55 years old with Graves' hyperthyroidism. Sequenced input: blood.

The CDR3 DNA is TGTGCCAGCAGTTTACAGGGGGTCACTGAAGCTTTCTTT. Translating it yields CASSLQGVTEAFF. The chain recombines TRBV28 with TRBJ1-1, with 7 positions matching TRBD1. The length of the CDR3 is 13 residues. Germline V lookup: CDR1 MDHEN, CDR2 SYDVKM. J was trimmed by 4 bases and V by 2 bases; bases with no gene match: 1.